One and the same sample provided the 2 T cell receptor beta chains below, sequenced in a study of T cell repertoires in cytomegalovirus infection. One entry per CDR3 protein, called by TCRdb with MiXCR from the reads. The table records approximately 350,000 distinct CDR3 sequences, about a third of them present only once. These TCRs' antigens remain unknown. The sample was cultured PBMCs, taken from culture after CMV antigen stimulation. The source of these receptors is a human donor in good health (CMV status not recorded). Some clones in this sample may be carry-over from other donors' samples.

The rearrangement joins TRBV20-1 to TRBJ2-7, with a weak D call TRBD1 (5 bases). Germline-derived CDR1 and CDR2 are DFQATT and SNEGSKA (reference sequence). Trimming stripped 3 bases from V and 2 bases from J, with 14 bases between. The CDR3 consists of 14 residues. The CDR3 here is CSARAGPRAYEQYF. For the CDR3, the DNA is TGCAGTGCTAGGGCAGGGCCTAGGGCCTACGAGCAGTACTTC.

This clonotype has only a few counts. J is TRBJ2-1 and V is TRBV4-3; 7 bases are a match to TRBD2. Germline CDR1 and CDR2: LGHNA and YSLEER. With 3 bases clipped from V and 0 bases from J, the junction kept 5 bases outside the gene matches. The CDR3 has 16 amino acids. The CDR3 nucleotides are TGCGCCAGCAGCCAGGGTGCGGGGGACTCCTACAATGAGCAGTTCTTC. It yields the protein CASSQGAGDSYNEQFF.